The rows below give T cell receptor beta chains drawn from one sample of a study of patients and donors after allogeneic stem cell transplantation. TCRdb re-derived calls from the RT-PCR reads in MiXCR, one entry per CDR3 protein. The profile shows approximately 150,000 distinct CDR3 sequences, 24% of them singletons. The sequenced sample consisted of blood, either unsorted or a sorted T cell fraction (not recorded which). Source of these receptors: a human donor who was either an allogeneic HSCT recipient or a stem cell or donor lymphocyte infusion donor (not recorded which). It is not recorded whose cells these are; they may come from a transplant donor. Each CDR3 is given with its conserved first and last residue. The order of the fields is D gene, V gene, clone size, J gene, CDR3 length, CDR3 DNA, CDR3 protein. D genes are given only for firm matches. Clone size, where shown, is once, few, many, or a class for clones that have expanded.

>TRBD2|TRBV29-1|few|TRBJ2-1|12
TGCAGCGTTGATGAAGCGGGATTATGGCAGTTCTTC
CSVDEAGLWQFF
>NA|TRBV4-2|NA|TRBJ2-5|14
TGTGCCAGCAGCCAAGCCCCGGGCCCAGAGACCCAGTACTTC
CASSQAPGPETQYF
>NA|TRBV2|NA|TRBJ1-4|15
TGTGCCAGCATGACCGGGGATCTCTCTAATGAAAAACTGTTTTTT
CASMTGDLSNEKLFF
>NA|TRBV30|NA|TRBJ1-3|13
TGTGCCTGGATATCCCCGGAGGGAAACACCATATATTTT
CAWISPEGNTIYF
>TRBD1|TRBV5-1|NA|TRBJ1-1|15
TGCGCCAGCAGCTGGCGGACAGGGGGAAACACTGAAGCTTTCTTT
CASSWRTGGNTEAFF
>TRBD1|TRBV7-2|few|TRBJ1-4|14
TGTGCCAGCAGTCCGGGACAGATTAATGAAAAACTGTTTTTT
CASSPGQINEKLFF
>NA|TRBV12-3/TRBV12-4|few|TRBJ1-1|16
TGTGCCAGCAGTTCCCCGATGCAACAGTGGAGGCCTGAAGCTTTCTTT
CASSSPMQQWRPEAFF
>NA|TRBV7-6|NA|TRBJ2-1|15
TGTGCCAGCAGCCTTAATGGGTGGGGATACAATGAGCAGTTCTTC
CASSLNGWGYNEQFF
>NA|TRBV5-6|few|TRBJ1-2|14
TGTGCCAGCAGCTTATTTTCAACCGCTGTTGGCTACACCTTC
CASSLFSTAVGYTF
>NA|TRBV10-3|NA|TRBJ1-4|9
TGTGCCATCAGAGTTCGAGGTTTTTTT
CAIRVRGFF
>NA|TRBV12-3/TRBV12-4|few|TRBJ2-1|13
TGTGCCAGCAGTTTGGTCGGCGGGAATGAGCAGTTCTTC
CASSLVGGNEQFF
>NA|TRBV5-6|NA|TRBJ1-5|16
TGTGCCAGCAGCCTAACAGGGCAGGGTGGCAATCAGCCCCAGCATTTT
CASSLTGQGGNQPQHF
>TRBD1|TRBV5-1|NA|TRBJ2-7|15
TGCGCCAGCACCCCGTGGGACAGGGGATCTGAAGAGCAGTACTTC
CASTPWDRGSEEQYF
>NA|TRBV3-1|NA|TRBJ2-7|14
TGTGCCAGCAGCCAAGAGGCGGGTACCTACGAGCAGTACTTC
CASSQEAGTYEQYF
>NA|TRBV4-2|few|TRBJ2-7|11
TGTGCCAGCAGCCTCCGTTCCGAGCAGTACTTC
CASSLRSEQYF
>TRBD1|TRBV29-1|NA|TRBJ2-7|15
TGCAGCGTTGGGGCGGAGGGACAGGGTAACCACGAGCAGTACTTC
CSVGAEGQGNHEQYF
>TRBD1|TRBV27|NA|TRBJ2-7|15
TGTGCCAGCAGTTCATCGGGACAGGGCTACTACGAGCAGTACTTC
CASSSSGQGYYEQYF
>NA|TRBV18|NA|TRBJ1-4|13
TGTGCCAGCTCGCCGGAAGTCAGGGAAAAACTGTTTTTT
CASSPEVREKLFF
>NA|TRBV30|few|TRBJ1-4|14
TGTGCCTGGAGTTCAACAGGGCCTAATGAAAAACTGTTTTTT
CAWSSTGPNEKLFF
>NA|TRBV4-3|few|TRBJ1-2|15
TGCGCCAGCAGCCAAACTACCTGGGGGGGCTATGGCTACACCTTC
CASSQTTWGGYGYTF
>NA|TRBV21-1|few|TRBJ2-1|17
TGTGCCAGCAGCACTTCCTCCGGGACTAGCGCGACGAATGAGCAGTTCTTC
CASSTSSGTSATNEQFF
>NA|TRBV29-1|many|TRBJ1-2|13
TGCAGCGTTGAAAGTCGGGAGGGGTATGGCTACACCTTC
CSVESREGYGYTF
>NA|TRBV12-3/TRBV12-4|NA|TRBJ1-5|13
TGTGCCAGCAGTTTAGGTAGGGCCCAGCCCCAGCATTTT
CASSLGRAQPQHF
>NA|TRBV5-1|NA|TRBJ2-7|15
TGCGCCAGCAAACTCGAAACCCTGGGCCCCCACGAGCAGTACTTC
CASKLETLGPHEQYF
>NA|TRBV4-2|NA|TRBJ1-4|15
TGTGCCAGCAGCCAAGATCTCTCAGGCCTTGAAAAACTGTTTTTT
CASSQDLSGLEKLFF
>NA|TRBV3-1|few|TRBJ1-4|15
TGTGCCAGCAGCCAAGATATATCCCTTAATGAAAAACTGTTTTTT
CASSQDISLNEKLFF
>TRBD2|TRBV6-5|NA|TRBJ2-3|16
TGTGCCAGCAGTTACTCGTCGGGGGGGCCCTTAAATACGCAGTATTTT
CASSYSSGGPLNTQYF
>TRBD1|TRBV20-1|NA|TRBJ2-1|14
TGCAGTGCTACTCGCGGGACAGGGAGAAATGAGCAGTTCTTC
CSATRGTGRNEQFF
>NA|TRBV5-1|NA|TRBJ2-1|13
TGCGCCAGCAGCTTGGACAGGGTCAATGAGCAGTTCTTC
CASSLDRVNEQFF
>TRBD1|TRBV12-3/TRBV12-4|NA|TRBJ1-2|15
TGTGCCAGCAGTTTCGGGCAGGGGGCTAACTATGGCTACACCTTC
CASSFGQGANYGYTF
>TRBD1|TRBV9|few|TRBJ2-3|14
TGTGCCAGCAGCGCCGGGACAGGGAAGGGTACGCAGTATTTT
CASSAGTGKGTQYF
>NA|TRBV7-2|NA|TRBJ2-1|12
TGTGCCAGCAGTCCCCTAGGGGATGAGCAGTTCTTC
CASSPLGDEQFF
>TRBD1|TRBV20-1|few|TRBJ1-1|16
TGCAGTGCGGGAGATAGTCGGCAGGGGGCTATGTTAGCGGCTTTCTTT
CSAGDSRQGAMLAAFF
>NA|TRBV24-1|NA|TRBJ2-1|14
TGTGCCACCAGTAAAAGACAGGACGGCAATGAGCAGTTCTTC
CATSKRQDGNEQFF
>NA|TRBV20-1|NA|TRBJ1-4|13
TGCAGTGCTTCGGACAGCGGCTGGGAAAAACTGTTTTTT
CSASDSGWEKLFF
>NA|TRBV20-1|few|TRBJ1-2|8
TGCAGTTCGGATGGCTACACCTTC
CSSDGYTF
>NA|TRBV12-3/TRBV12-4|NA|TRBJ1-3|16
TGTGCCAGCAGCCCGTTAACGGCGGGTTTTGGAAACACCATATATTTT
CASSPLTAGFGNTIYF
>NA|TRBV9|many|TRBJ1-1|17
TGTGCCAGCAGCCGAGCCTCAACCGTGGGGATGAACACTGAAGCTTTCTTT
CASSRASTVGMNTEAFF
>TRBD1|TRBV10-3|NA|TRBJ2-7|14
TGTGCCATCAGTGTTCCGGGACAGACGGACGAGCAGTACTTC
CAISVPGQTDEQYF
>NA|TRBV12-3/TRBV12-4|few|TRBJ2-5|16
TGTGCCAGCAGTCTGGGACGGTTCTTAGTCCAAGAGACCCAGTACTTC
CASSLGRFLVQETQYF
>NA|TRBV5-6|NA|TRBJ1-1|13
TGTGCCAGCACAAGACGGGGGAACACTGAAGCTTTCTTT
CASTRRGNTEAFF
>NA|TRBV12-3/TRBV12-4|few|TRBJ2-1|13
TGTGCCAGCAGCCTAGGTAACAACAATGAGCAGTTCTTC
CASSLGNNNEQFF
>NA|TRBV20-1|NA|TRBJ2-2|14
TGCAGTGCTAGAGATCCGCAGGGTGTTGGGGAGCTGTTTTTT
CSARDPQGVGELFF
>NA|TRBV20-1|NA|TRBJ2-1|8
TGCAGCGGTAATGAGCAGTTCTTC
CSGNEQFF
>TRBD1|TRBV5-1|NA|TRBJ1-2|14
TGCGCCAGCAGCTTAGGACAGGGGATGGGCGGCTACACCTTC
CASSLGQGMGGYTF
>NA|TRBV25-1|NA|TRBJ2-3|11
TGTGCCAGCATCGGTGGGGCTACGCAGTATTTT
CASIGGATQYF
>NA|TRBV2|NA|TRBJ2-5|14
TGTGCCAGCAGCGCTGGGGACATAATAGAGACCCAGTACTTC
CASSAGDIIETQYF
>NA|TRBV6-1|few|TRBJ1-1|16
TGTGCCAGCAGTGAAGCCGGGAGGGGTTGGGACACTGAAGCTTTCTTT
CASSEAGRGWDTEAFF
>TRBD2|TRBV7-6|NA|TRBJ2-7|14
TGTGCCAGCAGCTTAAGGCGGGGGGAATACGAGCAGTACTTC
CASSLRRGEYEQYF
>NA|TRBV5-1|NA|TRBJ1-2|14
TGCGCCAGCAGCTTGGAGGCAGGGGACTATGGCTACACCTTC
CASSLEAGDYGYTF
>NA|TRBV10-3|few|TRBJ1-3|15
TGTGCCATCGGAAACACTCTAAGCTCTGGAAACACCATATATTTT
CAIGNTLSSGNTIYF
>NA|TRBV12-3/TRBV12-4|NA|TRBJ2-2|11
TGTGTTTGGGGGAACACCGGGGAGCTGTTTTTT
CVWGNTGELFF
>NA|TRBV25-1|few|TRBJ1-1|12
TGTGCCAGCAGTGATGGGCAGAGCAAAGCTTTCTTT
CASSDGQSKAFF
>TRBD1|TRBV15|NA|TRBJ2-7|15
TGTGCCACCAGCAGAGATGGGACAGCCGCCTACGAGCAGTACTTC
CATSRDGTAAYEQYF
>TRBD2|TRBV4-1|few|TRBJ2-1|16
TGCGCCAGCACCCAAGTATGGGAGGGCTCCTACAATGAGCAGTTCTTC
CASTQVWEGSYNEQFF